This T cell receptor beta chain is drawn from a study of OX40 agonist ivuxolimab in advanced cancers. The data were produced by immunoSEQ multiplex PCR, yet TCRdb's version contains in-frame clones alone and is incomplete. The sample includes fewer than 85,000 clones, 80% to 90% of them seen just once. Samples of blood were obtained at baseline, on cycle 4 day 1, and on cycle 7 day 1. CDR1 is MDHEN, CDR2 SYDVKM, per germline. Trimming left V 8 bases short and J 7 bases short, with 12 bases between. The CDR3 runs to 13 residues. The TCR comes from an adult with an advanced solid tumor such as melanoma, head and neck, liver or kidney cancer. This chain joins TRBV28 and TRBJ1-6, with no clear D. Sequenced material: CD4+ or CD8+ T cells sorted from blood, taken in a trial of the OX40 agonist ivuxolimab. CDR3 nucleotide sequence: TGTGCCAGCCGGGAGGGCCCCAATTCACCCCTCCACTTT. Amino acid sequence: CASREGPNSPLHF.